This T cell receptor (beta chain) was obtained from a study of T-cell memory formation after mild COVID-19 (dated by TCRdb to the early 2020s). Some background on the complete study: TCR sequence clusters from the two donors were found to be largely donor specific. T-cell clones expanding and contracting after mild COVID-19 in a couple of donors were tracked by longitudinal TCRalpha and TCRbeta repertoire sequencing. Two young, previously healthy adult volunteers made up the cohort, one male and one female.

The CDR1 and CDR2 encoded by the germline V gene (reference sequence) are LNHNV and YYDKDF. From the cysteine through the phenylalanine, the CDR3 covers 14 amino acids. Only CDR3 DNA is held: 42 bases, read in frame from base 1. Trimming takes 4 bases off V and 4 bases off J; junction bases not matched to a gene: 5. Overall study outcomes, separate from this receptor: Contracting CD4+ clones were located mainly in the CM and EM memory subsets, whereas CD8+ clones were found to be enriched in EMRA. Some responding clones were detected in pre-infection memory, which suggested that pre-existing cross-reactive memory T cells had joined the SARS-CoV-2 response. SARS-CoV-2 specificity of the second-wave clones peaking on day 37 was not confirmed. Clones that contracted from day 15 to 85 showed balanced CD4/CD8 phenotypes, whereas a second wave of clones that expanded from day 15 to 37 leaned towards CD4+. Only a couple of mild cases were covered in the study, and larger cohorts including severe cases with pre-infection samples were considered necessary.

TCRdb lists the instrument as Illumina NovaSeq 6000. TCRalpha and TCRbeta cDNA libraries were constructed by 5'RACE with constant-segment primers, with sample barcodes and unique molecular identifiers being introduced. RNA was extracted from every sample with Trizol reagent. Libraries were amplified in two PCR steps, with a second sample barcode and Illumina TruSeq adapters added in the second step. Sequencing of libraries was performed on an Illumina NovaSeq with 2 x 150 bp paired-end reads. The source study handled its data this way. The reads were demultiplexed and collapsed into UMI-guided consensus sequences using migec v1.2.7. Using mixcr v2.1.11, the UMI consensuses were aligned to TRA and TRB V and J templates and assembled into clonotypes. Expanded or contracted clonotypes were those called significant by both edgeR and NoisET, with noise models trained on biological replicates. For edgeR calls, the cutoffs were a false discovery rate-adjusted p below 0.01 and a log2 fold-change threshold of 1. As an exploratory analysis of dynamics, max-normalized trajectories of the 1000 most abundant clonotypes were examined with PCA combined with hierarchical clustering. Separately sequenced CD4+ and CD8+ repertoires were used to assign a CD4 or CD8 phenotype to each responding clone. In TCRdb, the public reads were trimmed at Q25 with fastp and aligned with MiXCR, with productive beta chains retained. When rows share a CDR3 protein, they turn into one entry using the most common DNA and genes. TCRdb's processing, not the study's, gives the V and J calls here. This sample comprises about 110,000 distinct CDR3 sequences, about a sixth of them detected only once. The top ten clonotypes cover more than 25% of the sample.

This clonotype was seen a handful of times. Its antigen is currently not known. No base quality information exists; no much larger clone differs at one position. PBMCs were isolated by Ficoll-Paque density gradient centrifugation. Material: PBMCs or a T cell subset sorted from them (not recorded which). This chain is built from TRBV15 and TRBJ2-5, with 8 bases matching TRBD2. This receptor was identified in an adult woman who had mild COVID-19 (a few samples of this study predate the infection). The sample titles of this study are shuffled in the database, so cell type and time point are left out; the donor was told from shared clones. The DNA is TGTGCCACCAGCACAGTAGCGGGGACAGAGACCCAGTACTTC. Its coded protein is CATSTVAGTETQYF.